The 8 T cell receptor beta chains presented below share a single source sample, sequenced in a study of vaccination effects on CD4 cells after COVID-19 (dated by TCRdb to the early 2020s). For these TCRs, the target antigens are not known. Receptor amplification or capture employed the immunoSEQ multiplex PCR assay. Imported from immuneACCESS, the table was reduced by TCRdb to in-frame sequences with V and J called. These copies leave out some clones; in studies compared against another copy, an unresolved V gene accounts for under half, and the cause of the remainder is not known. This sample comprises approximately 31,000 clones, approximately 78% of them detected only once. Of the sample, about 30% is held by the ten largest clones. In the ViraFEST assay, PBMC were stimulated with viral peptide pools, and antigen-specific CD4+ T cell clonotypes were then identified by expansion using TCR sequencing. After around ten days of culture, CD4+ T cells were isolated with the EasySep CD4+ T cell isolation kit. PCR-confirmed SARS-CoV-2 infection had occurred in convalescent patients between March and December 2020, before the Alpha, Beta and Delta variants emerged in the United States.

Sequencing was performed on CD4+ T cells from PBMCs cultured with a peptide pool, taken before COVID-19 vaccination. These receptors were taken from a human donor who had a prior SARS-CoV-2 infection.

This clone came up once. The chain is built from TRBV2 and TRBJ2-5; the match to TRBD1 covers 8 bases. The length of the CDR3 is 12 residues. Germline CDR1 reads SNHLY; CDR2 reads FYNNEI. With V trimmed by 7 bases and J by 4 bases, 2 bases remained unmatched. CDR3 amino acids: CASTGGPETQYF. For the CDR3, the DNA is TGTGCCAGCACAGGGGGCCCAGAGACCCAGTACTTC.

The chain joins TRBV4-1 to TRBJ2-3; D is ambiguous. There are 13 residues in the CDR3. V was shortened by 1 base and J by 4 bases, with 6 bases between the two germline ends. Germline assignment: CDR1 MGHRA and CDR2 YSYEKL. For the CDR3, the DNA is TGCGCCAGCAGCCAAGCAGGTTCAGATACGCAGTATTTT. Translated, it gives CASSQAGSDTQYF.

The V and J genes are TRBV5-5 and TRBJ2-7; tentatively, D is TRBD1 or TRBD2 (6 bases each). V lost 0 bases to trimming and J lost 4 bases, with 11 bases between them. The CDR3 runs to 14 residues. Germline V lookup: CDR1 SGHKS, CDR2 YYEKEE (reference sequence). CDR3 DNA sequence: TGTGCCAGCAGCTTGGCCGGGGGCATGTACGAGCAGTACTTC. This sequence encodes CASSLAGGMYEQYF.

This chain uses TRBV2 with TRBJ2-7, with D possibly being TRBD1 or TRBD2 (5 bases each). In germline, CDR1 is SNHLY, CDR2 FYNNEI. The CDR3 loop spans 14 amino acids. V gave up 3 bases and J gave up 3 bases, with 12 bases separating them. The CDR3 DNA sequence: TGTGCCAGCAGTGAGGGGGTCGGCATCTACGAGCAGTACTTC. Its protein is CASSEGVGIYEQYF.

The chain joins TRBV14 to TRBJ1-1, with D possibly being TRBD1 (5 bases). Trimming removed 4 bases at V and 0 bases at J, with 21 bases between. The CDR3 is made up of 18 amino acids. Germline lookup yields CDR1 SGHDN and CDR2 FVKESK. CDR3 nucleotide sequence: TGTGCCAGCAGCCTTAAGACAGCGCCGGGGCCTCTGAACACTGAAGCTTTCTTT. Its translation is CASSLKTAPGPLNTEAFF.

This clone was found a few times. The chain uses TRBV10-3 and TRBJ2-3; 13 bases align to TRBD2. The CDR3 contains 18 residues. V dropped 4 bases and J dropped 2; count of bases not matched to a gene: 9. Germline-derived CDR1 and CDR2 are ENHRY and SYGVKD. In nucleotides, the CDR3 is TGTGCCATCAGTGGAAGGACTAGCGGGGGCCTCTTCACAGATACGCAGTATTTT. This gives the protein CAISGRTSGGLFTDTQYF.

The J gene is TRBJ1-6, the V gene TRBV4-1; D gene unclear. V lost 0 bases to trimming and J lost 7 bases, with 7 bases between them. This CDR3 comprises 14 residues. Per germline, CDR1 MGHRA and CDR2 YSYEKL. CDR3 sequence: CASSQDQGNSPLHF. CDR3 DNA: TGCGCCAGCAGCCAAGATCAAGGCAATTCACCCCTCCACTTT.

V is TRBV9 and J is TRBJ2-3, with D uncertain. Germline CDR1 reads SGDLS; CDR2 reads YYNGEE. Trimming shortened V by 0 bases and J by 0 bases, and 5 bases separated the two germline ends. The CDR3 runs 14 residues. CDR3 region: CASSVAASTDTQYF. DNA for the CDR3: TGTGCCAGCAGCGTAGCTGCGAGCACAGATACGCAGTATTTT. The whole variable domain, filled in from reference TRBV9 and TRBJ2-3, reads DSGVTQTPKHLITATGQRVTLRCSPRSGDLSVYWYQQSLDQGLQFLIQYYNGEERAKGNILERFSAQQFPDLHSELNLSSLELGDSALYFCASSVAASTDTQYFGPGTRLTVL.